This passage covers 16 T cell receptor beta chains from one sample sequenced in a study of T cell responses to AZD1222 COVID-19 vaccine. Assay: immunoSEQ multiplex PCR; the TCRdb copy retains only in-frame clones and omits some. The table records about 260,000 clones, over 85% of them present only once. This specimen was peripheral blood, taken on day 0 of AZD1222 vaccination. The receptor source for this set is an adult in good health.

CDR3 DNA sequence: TGCGCCAGCAGCAAGGACGGGGGGAGTCATCAGCCCCAGCATTTT. It translates to CASSKDGGSHQPQHF. The chain links TRBV5-1 to TRBJ1-5, with D maybe TRBD1 (5 bases). The germline gives CDR1 SGHRS, CDR2 YFSETQ. CDR3 length equals 15 residues. V lost 4 bases, J lost 5 bases, and 16 bases lay in between. The complete variable domain, with remaining parts taken from reference TRBV5-1 and TRBJ1-5, reads KAGVTQTPRYLIKTRGQQVTLSCSPISGHRSVSWYQQTPGQGLQFLFEYFSETQRNKGNFPGRFSGRQFSNSRSEMNVSTLELGDSALYLCASSKDGGSHQPQHFGDGTRLSIL.

The chain links TRBV11-2 to TRBJ2-5; D is possibly TRBD2 (6 bases). Trimming left V 6 bases short and J 3 bases short, with 20 bases between. Looked up from germline, CDR1 is SGHAT and CDR2 is FQNNGV. CDR3 size: 16 residues. The CDR3 here is CASRGGLSGRKETQYF. In DNA form, the CDR3 reads TGTGCCAGCAGGGGGGGACTCTCCGGACGGAAAGAGACCCAGTACTTC.

The gene calls are TRBV2 and TRBJ1-5; D is uncertain. V lost 3 bases, J lost 5 bases, and 11 bases lay in between. Germline V CDR1 and CDR2: SNHLY, FYNNEI. CDR3 length: 14 amino acids. The CDR3 loop reads CASSDDPTYQPQHF. The CDR3 region has the DNA TGTGCCAGCAGTGACGACCCAACGTATCAGCCCCAGCATTTT.

V is TRBV2 and J is TRBJ2-3, with unresolved D. Germline V lookup: CDR1 SNHLY, CDR2 FYNNEI. The V end was cut by 5 bases, the J end by 9 bases, with 9 bases between. This CDR3 has 11 amino acids. CDR3 DNA sequence: TGTGCCAGCAGTCAGCTCACCACGCAGTATTTT. The encoded protein is CASSQLTTQYF.

The chain carries TRBV29-1 and TRBJ1-2, with 8 nucleotides matching TRBD1. Germline V gene data show CDR1 as SQVTM and CDR2 as ANQGSEA. Trimming cost V 4 bases and J 6 bases; bases outside gene matches: 4. This CDR3 is 12 amino acids long. CDR3 in DNA: TGCAGCGTTGGGACAGGGTTTAATGGCTACACCTTC. Its translation: CSVGTGFNGYTF.

The rearrangement uses TRBV7-2 and TRBJ2-3; 8 nucleotides match TRBD1. V was clipped by 5 bases and J by 2 bases; unmatched bases: 6. The length of the CDR3 is 15 residues. In germline, CDR1 is SGHTA, CDR2 FQGNSA. In DNA, the CDR3 is TGTGCCAGCAGCGCCCGGGACAGGCTCACAGATACGCAGTATTTT. This codes for CASSARDRLTDTQYF.

This clone was observed once. The sample holds other DNA sequences that translate to the same CDR3. The chain links TRBV2 to TRBJ1-2, with 10 nucleotides matching TRBD1. Looked up from germline, CDR1 is SNHLY and CDR2 is FYNNEI. The CDR3 runs 16 residues. The ends lost 3 bases at V and 7 bases at J; junction bases unmatched: 11. The CDR3 protein is CASSDLDRGYGAGYTF. The CDR3 nucleotides are TGTGCCAGCAGTGATCTGGACAGGGGGTACGGGGCTGGCTACACCTTC. Based on the CDR3 plus reference TRBV2 and TRBJ1-2, the full variable domain is EPEVTQTPSHQVTQMGQEVILRCVPISNHLYFYWYRQILGQKVEFLVSFYNNEISEKSEIFDDQFSVERPDGSNFTLKIRSTKLEDSAMYFCASSDLDRGYGAGYTFGSGTRLTVV.

The chain employs TRBV28 and TRBJ2-7, with D possibly TRBD1 on 6 matching bases. The CDR3 totals 14 residues. With 3 bases removed from V and 2 bases from J, the gap between germline ends came to 11 bases. Germline V lookup: CDR1 MDHEN, CDR2 SYDVKM. CDR3 sequence reads: CASSFQGPTYEQYF. For the CDR3, the DNA is TGTGCCAGCAGTTTCCAGGGGCCCACCTACGAGCAGTACTTC.

The gene calls are TRBV6-2 or TRBV6-3 and TRBJ2-7; D not resolved. In germline, CDR1 is MNHEY, CDR2 SVGEGT. V lost 5 bases and J 0 bases, leaving 11 bases between the germline ends. The CDR3 contains 14 residues. The CDR3 region is CASSTPLSSYEQYF. The CDR3 region has the DNA TGTGCCAGCAGTACGCCCCTGAGCTCCTACGAGCAGTACTTC.

The V and J genes are TRBV4-1 and TRBJ2-1; TRBD2 is a possible D gene (6 bases). CDR3 size: 16 residues. The V gene's germline CDR1 is MGHRA and CDR2 YSYEKL. Trimming removed 1 base at V and 8 bases at J, with 18 bases between. The CDR3 reads CASSQGVGTPPDEQFF. Written as DNA, the CDR3 is TGCGCCAGCAGCCAAGGGGTGGGGACTCCTCCGGATGAGCAGTTCTTC.

J is TRBJ2-7 and V is TRBV5-6; TRBD2 aligns across 9 bases. The trim removed 0 bases at V and 0 bases at J, leaving 4 bases unmatched. Germline loops: CDR1 SGHDT, CDR2 YYEEEE. CDR3 length equals 16 residues. The CDR3 DNA sequence: TGTGCCAGCAGCTTGGTGCTAGCGGGGACCTCCTACGAGCAGTACTTC. Its translation: CASSLVLAGTSYEQYF.

The gene calls are TRBV21-1 and TRBJ2-3; TRBD2, the table's D call, was not compared with the DNA. TRBV21-1 is given as a pseudogene. This CDR3 is 15 amino acids long. The CDR3, as DNA: TGTGCCAGCGGGCCTACTAGTTCTTGCACAGATACGCAGTATTTT. Translation gives CASGPTSSCTDTQYF.

This sequence joins TRBV29-1 and TRBJ1-2, with 7 bases aligning to TRBD1. The CDR3 spans 12 residues. V lost 4 bases to trimming and J lost 4 bases; unmatched junction nucleotides: 3. Germline V gene sequence: CDR1 SQVTM, CDR2 ANQGSEA. The CDR3 protein is CSVVDRVYGYTF. The CDR3, as DNA: TGCAGCGTTGTAGACAGGGTCTATGGCTACACCTTC.

The chain combines TRBV9 with TRBJ2-7; 9 bases are a match to TRBD1. CDR3 length: 14 amino acids. V shed 3 bases and J 6 bases; nucleotides not matched to a gene: 7. Germline lookup yields CDR1 SGDLS and CDR2 YYNGEE. CDR3 sequence: CASSADRGLREQYF. In nucleotides, the CDR3 is TGTGCCAGCAGCGCGGACAGGGGTTTGCGCGAGCAGTACTTC.

This clone was picked up one time. The chain combines TRBV5-6 with TRBJ2-7; D is possibly TRBD1 (5 bases). Germline V gene sequence: CDR1 SGHDT, CDR2 YYEEEE. This CDR3 region has 14 residues. Trimming cost V 5 bases and J 3 bases, with 15 bases left between them. The CDR3 here is CASRFRAGNYEQYF. Written as DNA, the CDR3 is TGTGCCAGCAGGTTCCGGGCAGGGAACTACGAGCAGTACTTC.

On this clone: Other DNA sequences from this sample encode an identical CDR3 as well. The chain has TRBV28 and TRBJ2-2; no clear D. Trimming took off 6 bases at V and 4 bases at J, with 6 bases between the two ends. The germline V gene has CDR1 MDHEN and CDR2 SYDVKM. The CDR3 covers 12 residues. The CDR3 nucleotides are TGTGCCAGCAGCCTCGGCACCGGGGAGCTGTTTTTT. It codes for CASSLGTGELFF.